Given below is one TCR beta chain in context. The CDR3 extends over 16 amino acids. Germline V gene data show CDR1 as LGHNA and CDR2 as YSLEER. V was trimmed by 0 bases and J by 8 bases, leaving 16 bases between them. This sample was taken from a study of T cell changes during pregnancy in multiple sclerosis. TCRdb's table, derived via immunoSEQ multiplex PCR, lists solely in-frame clones and lacks some. This sample has roughly 46,000 clones, with 80% to 95% found just once. This chain connects TRBV4-3 to TRBJ2-2, with D possibly matching TRBD1 (6 bases). This TCR was sampled from a female donor with multiple sclerosis, enrolled in a pregnancy study. The material was peripheral blood, obtained in the third trimester of pregnancy. Here the CDR3 reads CASSQDRDRLVGELFF. In DNA, the CDR3 is TGCGCCAGCAGCCAAGATCGAGACAGGCTTGTAGGGGAGCTGTTTTTT.